The 7 T cell receptor beta chains in this list originate from one sample, sequenced in a study of CD8 T cells in Susac syndrome. The authors reverse transcribed 0.5 to 1 ug RNA with random hexamers. A single record per CDR3 protein comes from TCRdb applying MiXCR to the immunoSEQ multiplex PCR reads. The sample includes about 73,000 distinct CDR3 sequences, just under 95% of them seen just once. Sequencing input: CD8+ T cells from PBMCs. The source of these receptors is a human donor with multiple sclerosis.

The chain couples TRBV9 to TRBJ2-7; 7 bases line up with TRBD1. This CDR3 region has 15 residues. CDR1 is SGDLS and CDR2 is YYNGEE in the germline V gene. The V and J ends lost 3 bases and 2 bases, in that order; junction bases with no gene match: 8. CDR3 nucleotide sequence: TGTGCCAGCAGCGAGAGGACAGGTCCGACCTACGAGCAGTACTTC. It codes for CASSERTGPTYEQYF.

J is TRBJ2-1 and V is TRBV6-1, with 9 bases fitting TRBD2. The germline CDR1 and CDR2 sequences are MNHNS and SASEGT. This CDR3 contains 15 residues. V lost 1 base, J lost 5 bases, and 3 bases stayed unmatched. CDR3 protein: CASSEGLAGNNEQFF. CDR3 bases: TGTGCCAGCAGTGAAGGGCTAGCGGGAAACAATGAGCAGTTCTTC.

V and J are TRBV7-9 and TRBJ1-1; the match to TRBD1 covers 10 bases. Germline loops: CDR1 SEHNR, CDR2 FQNEAQ (reference sequence). Unmatched junction bases numbered 10, after V lost 5 bases and J lost 4 bases. The CDR3 extends over 16 amino acids. This CDR3 is CASSNRRRDRGTEAFF. The DNA for the CDR3 is TGTGCCAGCAGCAATCGTCGGCGGGACAGGGGCACTGAAGCTTTCTTT.

This clonotype showed up just once. The V gene is TRBV27, the J gene TRBJ2-2; D is ambiguous. The length of the CDR3 is 14 residues. The germline CDR1 and CDR2 sequences are MNHEY and SMNVEV (reference sequence). V was clipped by 4 bases and J by 3 bases, with 9 bases between them. The CDR3 nucleotides are TGTGCCAGCAGTTCCTACACCGACACCGGGGAGCTGTTTTTT. Protein sequence: CASSSYTDTGELFF.

This rearrangement joins TRBV20-1 to TRBJ2-7; D is unclear. From germline, CDR1 is DFQATT and CDR2 SNEGSKA (reference sequence). CDR3 size: 11 residues. V was pared by 3 bases and J by 2 bases, with 5 bases between. CDR3 sequence reads: CSARFTYEQYF. In DNA, the CDR3 is TGCAGTGCTAGGTTTACCTACGAGCAGTACTTC.

The chain couples TRBV5-8 to TRBJ1-5; 8 positions agree with TRBD1. V trimming: 3 bases; J trimming: 7 bases; junction bases outside the gene matches: 9. Germline CDR1 reads SGHTS; CDR2 reads YDEGEE. This CDR3 has 15 residues. The CDR3 DNA reads as TGTGCCAGCAGCTCTGGGACAGGCCCCGAGCAGCCCCAGCATTTT. It translates to CASSSGTGPEQPQHF.

The chain carries TRBV27 and TRBJ2-7; the match to TRBD2 covers 7 bases. V shed 6 bases, J shed 1 base, and the junction held 12 bases outside the gene matches. The germline gives CDR1 MNHEY, CDR2 SMNVEV (reference sequence). This CDR3 spans 16 amino acids. CDR3 nucleotide sequence: TGTGCCAGCAGATCTCGCGGGGGAGGGGTTTCCTACGAGCAGTACTTC. It specifies CASRSRGGGVSYEQYF.